Shown below are 9 T cell receptor beta chains from a single sample sequenced in a study of blood T cells in healthy people across ages. Sample-barcoded 5' priming and a J-beta primer mix drove a second PCR of roughly 6 to 12 cycles. MiXCR was run by TCRdb on the 5' RACE reads, yielding one entry per CDR3 protein. This sample yields about 640,000 distinct CDR3 sequences, of which approximately 30% are seen a single time; 15% to 19% belongs to the top ten. Sequencing input: blood. These TCRs come from a woman aged 80 or older in good health.

This clonotype was observed many times. The CDR3 reads CASSFRPSGETQYF. CDR3 bases: TGTGCCAGCAGCTTTCGTCCAAGCGGAGAGACCCAGTACTTC. V is TRBV7-2 and J is TRBJ2-5, with D perhaps TRBD2 (5 bases). The CDR3 loop spans 14 amino acids. CDR1 is SGHTA and CDR2 is FQGNSA in the germline V gene. V was pared by 3 bases and J by 4 bases, with 12 bases between.

This clonotype was counted at least ten times. V and J are TRBV4-3 and TRBJ1-2; TRBD1 might be the D (5 bases). From germline, CDR1 is LGHNA and CDR2 YSLEER. There are 17 residues in the CDR3. Trimming took 0 bases from V and 0 from J, leaving 14 bases between them. The CDR3 DNA is TGCGCCAGCAGCCAAGATCCCGGGACCGAGACTAACTATGGCTACACCTTC. Its protein is CASSQDPGTETNYGYTF.

J is TRBJ2-7 and V is TRBV20-1, with D maybe TRBD2 (7 bases). The V gene's germline CDR1 is DFQATT and CDR2 SNEGSKA (reference sequence). This CDR3 is built from 19 residues. V lost 4 bases and J lost 3, with 31 bases in between. CDR3 in amino acids: CSAIGRTSGGPQDLYEQYF. The CDR3 DNA sequence: TGCAGTGCTATAGGAAGGACCTCCGGGGGGCCCCAAGACCTCTACGAGCAGTACTTC.

This clonotype was seen only a few times. The V gene is TRBV27, the J gene TRBJ1-5; D is undetermined. Trimming cost V 2 bases and J 0 bases, with 8 bases left between them. The CDR3 spans 15 residues. Germline CDR1 reads MNHEY; CDR2 reads SMNVEV (reference sequence). As DNA, the CDR3 is TGTGCCAGCAGTTTAACGTGGGTTAGCAATCAGCCCCAGCATTTT. Its translation is CASSLTWVSNQPQHF.

This clonotype was seen a few times. The J gene is TRBJ1-1, the V gene TRBV5-5; D unclear. The germline V gene encodes CDR1 SGHKS and CDR2 YYEKEE (reference sequence). V shed 0 bases and J shed 0 bases, with 9 bases lying between them. This CDR3 spans 15 amino acids. CDR3 nucleotides: TGTGCCAGCAGCTTGGGAGTCGGGGTGAACACTGAAGCTTTCTTT. It is translated as CASSLGVGVNTEAFF.

The chain uses TRBV5-1 and TRBJ2-1, with 10 bases identical to TRBD1. The germline CDR1 and CDR2 sequences are SGHRS and YFSETQ. CDR3 length: 15 residues. V was clipped by 5 bases and J by 4 bases; unmatched bases: 6. The CDR3 coding sequence is TGCGCCAGCAGAAAACCGGGACAGGGGTACAATGAGCAGTTCTTC. Encoded protein: CASRKPGQGYNEQFF.

A note on this clonotype: A much more abundant neighbour one base away suggests this may be a read error. The V and J genes are TRBV12-3 or TRBV12-4 and TRBJ1-6, with D possibly TRBD1 on 5 matching bases. This CDR3 contains 14 residues. In DNA form, the CDR3 reads TGTACCAGCAATCCGGTGGGACCGAATTCACCCCTCCACTTT. It yields the protein CTSNPVGPNSPLHF.

The gene calls are TRBV4-3 and TRBJ2-7, with TRBD1 matching over 8 bases. This CDR3 has 18 amino acids. The V gene end was trimmed by 4 bases and the J gene end by 2 bases; junction bases not matched to a gene: 16. Germline CDR1 reads LGHNA; CDR2 reads YSLEER. As DNA, the CDR3 is TGCGCCAGCAGCCTTTACCGTGTTTCCGGGACAGGAACCTACGAGCAGTACTTC. It specifies CASSLYRVSGTGTYEQYF.

Ten or more counts support this clonotype. This chain uses TRBV10-3 with TRBJ2-7; D unresolved. V was trimmed by 0 bases and J by 7 bases, leaving 16 bases between them. CDR1 ENHRY and CDR2 SYGVKD come from the germline V gene. The CDR3 totals 15 residues. The CDR3 is CAISESKVRVGEQYF. CDR3 bases: TGTGCCATCAGTGAGTCGAAGGTTCGGGTTGGTGAGCAGTACTTC.